Following are 5 T cell receptor beta chains from one sample sequenced in a study of pediatric ulcerative colitis (dated by TCRdb to about 2019). Library preparation was by the immunoSEQ multiplex PCR assay. TCRdb stores this immuneACCESS table with in-frame sequences only. Part of the clones is absent; in the studies checked, under half of the shortfall reflects unresolved V genes, and no reason is known for the rest. The sample yields around 37,000 clones; 65% to 80% were counted once. The ten largest clones capture about 9.1% of the sample. During colonoscopy, one to two pinch biopsies were obtained from the rectum for research purposes. Sequenced sample: gut tissue. The receptors shown here come from a boy aged 5-17 years with severe ulcerative colitis.

The sample holds a few counts of this clone. This chain joins TRBV6-1 and TRBJ2-5; no firm D call. This CDR3 contains 17 residues. Germline CDR1 reads MNHNS; CDR2 reads SASEGT. V was trimmed by 2 bases and J by 5 bases, leaving 21 bases between them. The CDR3 coding sequence is TGTGCCAGCAGTGAATTTCGTCTCGGTGTCCGTCATGAGACCCAGTACTTC. Translation: CASSEFRLGVRHETQYF.

The sample holds one count of this clone. The chain has TRBV7-6 and TRBJ1-1; D remains ambiguous. Germline lookup yields CDR1 SGHVS and CDR2 FNYEAQ. V lost 1 base and J lost 6, with 12 bases in between. This CDR3 is 14 amino acids long. The CDR3 sequence: CASSLESGGPEAFF. The CDR3 DNA is TGTGCCAGCAGCTTAGAAAGCGGAGGACCTGAAGCTTTCTTT.

The V and J genes are TRBV29-1 and TRBJ2-7; no clear D gene. CDR3 length: 12 residues. The ends were cut back, 4 bases at V and 3 bases at J, with 10 bases in the middle. Germline V gives CDR1 SQVTM, CDR2 ANQGSEA. The DNA of the CDR3 is TGCAGCGTTGTACCAAACAGCTACGAGCAGTACTTC. Translation: CSVVPNSYEQYF.

The V call is TRBV28, the J call TRBJ1-4, with D possibly TRBD1 on 6 matching bases. This CDR3 is built from 18 residues. V shed 2 bases and J shed 0 bases, with 16 bases lying between them. The germline V gene has CDR1 MDHEN and CDR2 SYDVKM. The chain's CDR3 is CASSLGTKWRTTNEKLFF. As DNA, the CDR3 is TGTGCCAGCAGTTTAGGGACAAAGTGGAGGACAACTAATGAAAAACTGTTTTTT.

This clone was counted a few times. The DNA of the CDR3 is TGCGCCAGCAGCTTGACCGGGGGCGATCAGCCCCAGCATTTT. Amino acids: CASSLTGGDQPQHF. The chain couples TRBV5-1 to TRBJ1-5; TRBD1 might be the D (6 bases). CDR1 and CDR2 from the germline V gene are SGHRS and YFSETQ. V was trimmed by 1 base and J by 5 bases, leaving 10 bases between them. There are 14 residues in the CDR3.